The 21 T cell receptor beta chains listed next were all sequenced from one sample in a study of cytomegalovirus exposure and HLA in healthy donors. 13 Jbeta primers and 60 Vbeta primers were used for the PCR. Using immunoSEQ multiplex PCR, the repertoire was profiled, and TCRdb retains in-frame clones only, with some absent. The data contain tens of thousands of clones, 70% to 75% of them singletons. The sample comprised PBMCs. Source of these receptors: a woman aged 25-40 years in good health and CMV-seropositive.

V usage is TRBV19 and J usage is TRBJ1-2; D remains unclear. The CDR3 extends over 11 amino acids. Trimming removed 2 bases from V and 8 bases from J, with 6 bases in between. From germline, CDR1 is LNHDA and CDR2 SQIVND (reference sequence). The CDR3 loop is CASSIRGGYTF. The CDR3 DNA follows: TGTGCCAGTAGTATACGTGGCGGCTACACCTTC.

This chain connects TRBV5-1 to TRBJ2-7; D possibly corresponds to TRBD1 (6 bases). The CDR3 spans 12 residues. Germline V gives CDR1 SGHRS, CDR2 YFSETQ. V was clipped by 4 bases and J by 6 bases, with 11 bases between them. CDR3 sequence: CASSQQGAEQYF. The CDR3 DNA is TGCGCCAGCAGCCAACAGGGAGCCGAGCAGTACTTC.

The genes are TRBV28 and TRBJ2-3, with TRBD2 matching over 10 bases. Losses at the gene ends were 4 bases for V and 4 bases for J; bases not matched to a gene: 5. The CDR3 has 15 amino acids. Germline loops: CDR1 MDHEN, CDR2 SYDVKM. The chain's CDR3 is CASSSSGRGADTQYF. The CDR3 region has the DNA TGTGCCAGCAGTTCTAGCGGGAGAGGGGCAGATACGCAGTATTTT.

The rearrangement links TRBV9 to TRBJ1-1; TRBD1 aligns across 8 bases. Trimming cost V 3 bases and J 5 bases; bases outside gene matches: 9. CDR1 is SGDLS and CDR2 is YYNGEE in the germline V gene. CDR3 length equals 15 residues. The CDR3 DNA sequence: TGTGCCAGCAGCGCCACGACAGGGGCAGGGACTGAAGCTTTCTTT. Its translation: CASSATTGAGTEAFF.

Only a few counts were recorded for this clone. V usage is TRBV2 and J usage is TRBJ1-3, with a possible D match to TRBD1 (6 bases). The V gene's germline CDR1 is SNHLY and CDR2 FYNNEI. V lost 5 bases to trimming and J lost 0 bases, with 11 bases between them. The CDR3 sequence is 15 residues long. This CDR3 reads CASSQQGNSGNTIYF. As DNA, the CDR3 is TGTGCCAGCAGTCAACAGGGTAACTCTGGAAACACCATATATTTT.

This chain uses TRBV5-1 with TRBJ2-7; TRBD1 aligns across 9 bases. CDR1 SGHRS and CDR2 YFSETQ come from the germline V gene. This CDR3 spans 14 amino acids. V lost 4 bases, J lost 7 bases, and 9 bases stayed unmatched. In nucleotides, the CDR3 is TGCGCCAGCAGCCGACAGGGGGACCTGGGTGAGCAGTACTTC. Translating it yields CASSRQGDLGEQYF. Filled out from reference TRBV5-1 and TRBJ2-7, the complete variable domain reads KAGVTQTPRYLIKTRGQQVTLSCSPISGHRSVSWYQQTPGQGLQFLFEYFSETQRNKGNFPGRFSGRQFSNSRSEMNVSTLELGDSALYLCASSRQGDLGEQYFGPGTRLTVT.

J is TRBJ2-7 and V is TRBV4-1; 12 bases map to TRBD2. V gave up 1 base and J gave up 0 bases; unmatched junction bases: 7. The length of the CDR3 is 18 residues. From germline, CDR1 is MGHRA and CDR2 YSYEKL. CDR3 nucleotides: TGCGCCAGCAGCCAAGCTCGACTAGCGGGGGCGAGCTCCTACGAGCAGTACTTC. Encoded protein: CASSQARLAGASSYEQYF.

The chain uses TRBV28 and TRBJ1-5; D remains unclear. CDR3 length: 12 residues. Trimming took 1 base from V and 5 from J, leaving 3 bases between them. The germline V gene has CDR1 MDHEN and CDR2 SYDVKM. The CDR3 DNA reads TGTGCCAGCAGTTTATCGGATCAGCCCCAGCATTTT. This translates into CASSLSDQPQHF.

The chain carries TRBV21-1 and TRBJ2-7; TRBD2, the table's D call, lacks a check against the DNA. TRBV21-1 has pseudogene status. The CDR3 loop spans 14 amino acids. The CDR3 region is CASLGLADAYEQYF. CDR3 DNA: TGTGCCAGCCTTGGACTAGCGGATGCCTACGAGCAGTACTTC.

The J gene is TRBJ1-2, the V gene TRBV10-3; TRBD1 is a possible D gene (6 bases). The germline CDR1 and CDR2 sequences are ENHRY and SYGVKD. This CDR3 is 12 amino acids long. Trimming left V 3 bases short and J 6 bases short, with 8 bases between. CDR3 loop: CAISESGDGYTF. DNA of the CDR3: TGTGCCATCAGTGAATCAGGGGATGGCTACACCTTC.

This clone has just one count. V and J are TRBV7-9 and TRBJ2-1, with 7 bases fitting TRBD2. In germline, CDR1 is SEHNR, CDR2 FQNEAQ (reference sequence). The CDR3 length is 15 residues. The J segment lost 10 bases and the V segment lost 5 bases, leaving 14 bases of the junction unmatched. For the CDR3, the DNA is TGTGCCAGCAGCCCGGACTTCACGGGAGGTGGGGAGCAGTTCTTC. Its protein product is CASSPDFTGGGEQFF.

The chain uses TRBV6-5 and TRBJ2-7; 11 bases map to TRBD2. The germline gives CDR1 MNHEY, CDR2 SVGAGI. V lost 7 bases to trimming and J lost 3 bases; unmatched junction nucleotides: 2. This CDR3 is 13 amino acids long. This CDR3 is CASIGTSGYEQYF. The CDR3 nucleotides are TGTGCCAGCATTGGGACTAGCGGCTACGAGCAGTACTTC.

A single count supports this clone. This chain connects TRBV29-1 to TRBJ1-2; 11 nucleotides agree with TRBD1. The CDR3 is made up of 12 amino acids. CDR1 is SQVTM and CDR2 is ANQGSEA in the germline V gene. J lost 5 bases, V lost 7 bases, and 3 bases had no gene match. The chain's CDR3 is CSGRDRGYGYTF. The CDR3 DNA follows: TGCAGCGGCCGGGACAGGGGGTATGGCTACACCTTC. Based on the CDR3 plus reference TRBV29-1 and TRBJ1-2, the full variable domain is SAVISQKPSRDICQRGTSLTIQCQVDSQVTMMFWYRQQPGQSLTLIATANQGSEATYESGFVIDKFPISRPNLTFSTLTVSNMSPEDSSIYLCSGRDRGYGYTFGSGTRLTVV.

The V call is TRBV28, the J call TRBJ1-1; D may be TRBD1 (5 bases). The CDR3 is 14 residues long. Between the trimmed V and J ends, which lost 7 bases and 3 bases, there was a span of 15 bases. Germline V lookup: CDR1 MDHEN, CDR2 SYDVKM. CDR3 in DNA: TGTGCCAGCATAACCTACCTCAGGGACACTGAAGCTTTCTTT. Residues: CASITYLRDTEAFF.

On this clone itself: Possible read error: a much larger clone is one base away. J is TRBJ1-1 and V is TRBV6-5; D not certain. V was shortened by 6 bases and J by 1 base, with 6 bases between the two germline ends. Germline V gives CDR1 MNHEY, CDR2 SVGAGI. The CDR3 has 12 residues. The CDR3 DNA sequence: TGTGCCAGCAGCCCCAAGAACACTGAAGCTTTCTTT. It codes for CASSPKNTEAFF.

The gene calls are TRBV28 and TRBJ1-5; D perhaps matches TRBD1 (5 bases). Looked up from germline, CDR1 is MDHEN and CDR2 is SYDVKM. The CDR3 sequence is 12 residues long. Trimming left V 3 bases short and J 16 bases short, with 16 bases between. The CDR3 protein is CASSFAREGQHF. The CDR3 DNA is TGTGCCAGCAGTTTCGCCAGGGAGGGTCAACATTTT.

J is TRBJ1-5 and V is TRBV28; D perhaps matches TRBD1 (6 bases). The CDR3 totals 17 residues. V gave up 5 bases and J gave up 6 bases, with 23 bases separating them. Germline V gives CDR1 MDHEN, CDR2 SYDVKM. The CDR3 reads CASSPRQTYREPQPQHF. The CDR3 DNA reads TGTGCCAGCAGTCCCCGCCAAACCTACAGGGAGCCTCAGCCCCAGCATTTT.

The rearrangement uses TRBV5-4 and TRBJ2-3; 7 bases match TRBD1. The CDR3 spans 15 residues. The V segment lost 0 bases and the J segment 1 base; nucleotides outside the gene matches: 2. Germline V gene sequence: CDR1 SGHNT, CDR2 YYREEE (reference sequence). For the CDR3, the DNA is TGTGCCAGCAGCTTGGCCGGGACAGGCACAGATACGCAGTATTTT. Translating gives CASSLAGTGTDTQYF.

The chain joins TRBV7-9 to TRBJ1-2; the match to TRBD1 covers 7 bases. Germline-derived CDR1 and CDR2 are SEHNR and FQNEAQ (reference sequence). The CDR3 is made up of 15 amino acids. The V segment lost 3 bases and the J segment 0 bases; nucleotides outside the gene matches: 4. The chain's CDR3 is CASSFGQESNYGYTF. The CDR3 region has the DNA TGTGCCAGCAGCTTTGGACAGGAGTCTAACTATGGCTACACCTTC. Full variable domain (outside the CDR3, taken from reference TRBV7-9 and TRBJ1-2): DTGVSQNPRHKITKRGQNVTFRCDPISEHNRLYWYRQTLGQGPEFLTYFQNEAQLEKSRLLSDRFSAERPKGSFSTLEIQRTEQGDSAMYLCASSFGQESNYGYTFGSGTRLTVV.

V gene TRBV6-5 combines with J gene TRBJ2-5; TRBD1 might be the D (6 bases). V lost 6 bases to trimming and J lost 5 bases, with 13 bases between them. This CDR3 has 13 residues. Germline-derived CDR1 and CDR2 are MNHEY and SVGAGI. CDR3 in amino acids: CASRRTGTETQYF. The CDR3 bases are TGTGCCAGCAGACGTACAGGGACGGAGACCCAGTACTTC.

This chain joins TRBV5-1 and TRBJ1-1; no reliable D call. The V gene's germline CDR1 is SGHRS and CDR2 YFSETQ. The CDR3 covers 14 residues. The ends were cut back, 2 bases at V and 3 bases at J, with 11 bases in the middle. The CDR3 is CASSLSNTHTEAFF. In DNA, the CDR3 is TGCGCCAGCAGCTTATCCAACACCCACACTGAAGCTTTCTTT.